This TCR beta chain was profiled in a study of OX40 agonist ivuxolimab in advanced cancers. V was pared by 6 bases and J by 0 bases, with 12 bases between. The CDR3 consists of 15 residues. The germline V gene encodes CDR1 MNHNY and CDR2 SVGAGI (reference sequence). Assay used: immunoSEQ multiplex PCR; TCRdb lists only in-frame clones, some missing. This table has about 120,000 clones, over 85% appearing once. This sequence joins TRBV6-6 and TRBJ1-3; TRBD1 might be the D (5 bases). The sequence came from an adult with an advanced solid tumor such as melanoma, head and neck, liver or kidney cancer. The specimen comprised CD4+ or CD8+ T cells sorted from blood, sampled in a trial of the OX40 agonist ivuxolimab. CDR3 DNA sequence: TGTGCCAGCAGGAGGGGCGCCAGCTCTGGAAACACCATATATTTT. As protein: CASRRGASSGNTIYF.